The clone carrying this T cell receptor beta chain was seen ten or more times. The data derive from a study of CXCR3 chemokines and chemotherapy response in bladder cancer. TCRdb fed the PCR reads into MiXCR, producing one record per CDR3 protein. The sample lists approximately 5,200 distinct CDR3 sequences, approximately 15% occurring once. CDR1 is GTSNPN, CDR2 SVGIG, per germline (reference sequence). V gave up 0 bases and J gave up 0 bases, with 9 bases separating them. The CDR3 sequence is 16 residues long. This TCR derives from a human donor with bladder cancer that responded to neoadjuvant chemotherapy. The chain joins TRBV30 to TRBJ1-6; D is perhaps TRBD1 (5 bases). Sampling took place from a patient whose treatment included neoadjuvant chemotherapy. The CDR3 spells CAWSVGPFSYNSPLHF. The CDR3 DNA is TGTGCCTGGAGTGTGGGACCGTTCTCCTATAATTCACCCCTCCACTTT.